This T cell receptor (beta chain) was recovered during a study of shared clonotypes between healthy human individuals. Across the whole study: Per-donor plates numbered three CD4 naive, three CD4 memory, two CD8 naive and one CD8 memory. General study findings and limits: The sharing of 4% to 5.5% of naive CD4 clonotypes was seen across a handful of donors. Naive subsets, compared against memory subsets, generally had larger estimated richness values. Shared clonotypes across all four donors exceeded non-shared ones in generation probability.

The naive CD8 population came from CD45RO-negative cells selected for CCR7, without terminally differentiated effector memory CD45RA+ cells. There are 15 residues in the CDR3. V dropped 5 bases and J dropped 6 bases, with 19 bases sitting between them. The germline V gene has CDR1 MNHEY and CDR2 SMNVEV (reference sequence). Profiled with immunoSEQ multiplex PCR; TCRdb holds only in-frame clones, not every one. The sample lists more than 2 million clones; around 93% were seen once. Concerning this clone: The antigen is unknown.

The sequence came from a man younger than 35 in good health. Some clones in this sample may be carry-over from other donors' samples. Sequenced material: naive CD8+ T cells from PBMCs. The gene calls are TRBV27 and TRBJ1-1; D perhaps matches TRBD1 (5 bases). The CDR3 protein is CASSLMQGIEAEAFF. The CDR3 DNA sequence: TGTGCCAGCAGTCTAATGCAGGGAATTGAGGCTGAAGCTTTCTTT.